Sequencing of this T cell receptor beta chain was carried out in a study of T-cell memory formation after mild COVID-19. Study-wide results and limits: Contracting CD4+ clones were located mainly in CM and EM, and CD8+ clones in EMRA. Some responding clones appeared in pre-infection memory, suggesting cross-reactive memory joined.

This clonotype was counted a few times. Its antigen remains unknown. With constant-segment primers, 5'RACE yielded cDNA libraries of TCR alpha and TCR beta that carried sample barcodes and UMIs. TCRdb reanalysed the 5' RACE reads using MiXCR and keeps one entry per CDR3 protein. The table has tens of thousands of distinct CDR3 sequences, around 13% seen once; the top ten hold around 27%. The CDR3 is made up of 14 amino acids. Germline V gene sequence: CDR1 SGDLS, CDR2 YYNGEE. Trimming pared 4 bases from V and 4 bases from J, leaving 13 bases between. The sample consisted of PBMCs or a T cell subset sorted from them (not recorded which). The gene calls are TRBV9 and TRBJ2-3; TRBD2 is a possible D gene (5 bases). The source is an adult woman who had mild COVID-19 (a few samples of this study predate the infection). Cell type and time point are not known. The CDR3 region has the DNA TGTGCCAGCAGCCCCGACCTAGCTCCAGATACGCAGTATTTT. As protein: CASSPDLAPDTQYF.